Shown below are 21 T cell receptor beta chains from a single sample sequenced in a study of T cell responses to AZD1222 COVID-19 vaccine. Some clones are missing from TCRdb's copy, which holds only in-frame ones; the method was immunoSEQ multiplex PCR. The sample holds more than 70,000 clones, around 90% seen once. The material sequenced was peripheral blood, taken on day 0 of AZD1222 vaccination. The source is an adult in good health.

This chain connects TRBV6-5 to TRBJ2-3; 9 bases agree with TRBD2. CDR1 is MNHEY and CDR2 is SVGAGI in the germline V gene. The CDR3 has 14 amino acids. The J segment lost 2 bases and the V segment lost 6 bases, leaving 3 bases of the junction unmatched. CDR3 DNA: TGTGCCAGCAGGCTAGCGGGGATCACAGATACGCAGTATTTT. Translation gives CASRLAGITDTQYF.

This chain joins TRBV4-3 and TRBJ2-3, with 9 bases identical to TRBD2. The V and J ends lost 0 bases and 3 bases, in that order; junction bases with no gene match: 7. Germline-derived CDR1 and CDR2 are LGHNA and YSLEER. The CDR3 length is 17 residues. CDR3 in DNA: TGCGCCAGCAGCCAAGAAATGTCGGCGGGAGGGACAGATACGCAGTATTTT. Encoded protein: CASSQEMSAGGTDTQYF.

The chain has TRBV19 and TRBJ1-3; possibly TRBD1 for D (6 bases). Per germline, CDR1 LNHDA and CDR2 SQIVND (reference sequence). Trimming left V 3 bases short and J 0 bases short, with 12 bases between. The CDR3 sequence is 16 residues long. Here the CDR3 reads CASSIFRGNSGNTIYF. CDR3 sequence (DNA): TGTGCCAGTAGTATCTTCAGGGGTAACTCTGGAAACACCATATATTTT. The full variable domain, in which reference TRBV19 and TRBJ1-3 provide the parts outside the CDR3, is DGGITQSPKYLFRKEGQNVTLSCEQNLNHDAMYWYRQDPGQGLRLIYYSQIVNDFQKGDIAEGYSVSREKKESFPLTVTSAQKNPTAFYLCASSIFRGNSGNTIYFGEGSWLTVV.

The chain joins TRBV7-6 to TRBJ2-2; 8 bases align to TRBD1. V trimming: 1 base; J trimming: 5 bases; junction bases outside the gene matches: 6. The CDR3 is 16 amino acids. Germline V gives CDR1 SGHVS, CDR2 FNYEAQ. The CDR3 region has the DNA TGTGCCAGCAGCTTAGGGCAGGGGGCTGAGACCGGGGAGCTGTTTTTT. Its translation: CASSLGQGAETGELFF.

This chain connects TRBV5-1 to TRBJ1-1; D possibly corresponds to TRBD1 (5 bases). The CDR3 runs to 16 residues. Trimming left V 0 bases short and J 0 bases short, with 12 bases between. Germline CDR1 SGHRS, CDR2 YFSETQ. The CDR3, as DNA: TGCGCCAGCAGCTTGGAAGGTGCAGGGCTGAACACTGAAGCTTTCTTT. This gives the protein CASSLEGAGLNTEAFF.

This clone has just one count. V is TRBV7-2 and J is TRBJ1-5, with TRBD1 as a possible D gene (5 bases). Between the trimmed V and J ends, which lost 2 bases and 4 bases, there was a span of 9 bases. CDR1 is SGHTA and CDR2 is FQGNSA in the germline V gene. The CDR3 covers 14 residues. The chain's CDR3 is CASSLIQVNQPQHF. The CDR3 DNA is TGTGCCAGCAGCTTAATACAGGTTAATCAGCCCCAGCATTTT.

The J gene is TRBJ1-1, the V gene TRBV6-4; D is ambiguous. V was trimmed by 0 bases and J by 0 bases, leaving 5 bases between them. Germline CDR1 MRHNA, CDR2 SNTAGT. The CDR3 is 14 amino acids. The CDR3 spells CASSDSSLNTEAFF. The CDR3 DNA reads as TGTGCCAGCAGTGACTCGAGCCTGAACACTGAAGCTTTCTTT.

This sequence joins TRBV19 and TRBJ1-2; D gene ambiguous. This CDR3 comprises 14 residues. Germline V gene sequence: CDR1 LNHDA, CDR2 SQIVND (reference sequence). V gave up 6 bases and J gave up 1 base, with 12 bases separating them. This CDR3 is CASRPAEGNYGYTF. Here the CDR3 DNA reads TGTGCCAGTAGACCAGCGGAAGGTAACTATGGCTACACCTTC.

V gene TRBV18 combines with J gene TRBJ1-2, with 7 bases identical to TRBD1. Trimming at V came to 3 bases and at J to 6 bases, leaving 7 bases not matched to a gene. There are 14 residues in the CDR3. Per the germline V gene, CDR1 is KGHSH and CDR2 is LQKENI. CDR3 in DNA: TGTGCCAGCTCACCTCAACAGGACAGGCATGGCTACACCTTC. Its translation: CASSPQQDRHGYTF.

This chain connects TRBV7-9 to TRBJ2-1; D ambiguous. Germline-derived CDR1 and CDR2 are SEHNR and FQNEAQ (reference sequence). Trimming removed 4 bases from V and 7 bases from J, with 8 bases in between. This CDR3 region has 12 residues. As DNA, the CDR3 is TGTGCCAGCAGCTCCCCTTCAAATGAGCAGTTCTTC. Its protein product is CASSSPSNEQFF.

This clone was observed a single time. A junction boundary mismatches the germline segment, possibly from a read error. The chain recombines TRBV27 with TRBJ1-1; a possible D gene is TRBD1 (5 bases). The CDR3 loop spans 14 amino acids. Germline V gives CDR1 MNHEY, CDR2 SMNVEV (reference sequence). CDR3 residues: CASSVSWRGTEAFF. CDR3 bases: TGTGCCAGCAGTGTATCATGGAGGGGCACTGAAGCTTTCTTT.

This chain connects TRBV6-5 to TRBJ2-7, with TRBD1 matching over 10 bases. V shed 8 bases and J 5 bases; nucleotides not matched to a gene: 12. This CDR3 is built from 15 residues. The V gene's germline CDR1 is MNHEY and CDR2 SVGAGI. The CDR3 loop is CASSDLGTGDDEQYF. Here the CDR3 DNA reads TGTGCCAGCTCTGACCTCGGGACAGGGGATGACGAGCAGTACTTC.

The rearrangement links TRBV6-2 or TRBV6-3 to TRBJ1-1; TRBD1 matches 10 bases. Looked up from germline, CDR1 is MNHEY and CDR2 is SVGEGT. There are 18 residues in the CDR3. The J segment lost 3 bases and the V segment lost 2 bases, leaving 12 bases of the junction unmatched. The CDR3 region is CASSYPLGQGKGDTEAFF. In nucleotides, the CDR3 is TGTGCCAGCAGTTACCCCTTGGGACAGGGGAAGGGTGACACTGAAGCTTTCTTT.

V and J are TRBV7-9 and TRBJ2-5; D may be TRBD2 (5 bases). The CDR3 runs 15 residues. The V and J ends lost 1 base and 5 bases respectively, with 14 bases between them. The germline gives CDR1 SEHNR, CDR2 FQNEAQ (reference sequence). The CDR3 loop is CASSLGILEVETQYF. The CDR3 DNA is TGTGCCAGCAGCTTAGGGATTTTGGAGGTTGAGACCCAGTACTTC. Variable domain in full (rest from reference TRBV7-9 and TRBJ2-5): DTGVSQNPRHKITKRGQNVTFRCDPISEHNRLYWYRQTLGQGPEFLTYFQNEAQLEKSRLLSDRFSAERPKGSFSTLEIQRTEQGDSAMYLCASSLGILEVETQYFGPGTRLLVL.

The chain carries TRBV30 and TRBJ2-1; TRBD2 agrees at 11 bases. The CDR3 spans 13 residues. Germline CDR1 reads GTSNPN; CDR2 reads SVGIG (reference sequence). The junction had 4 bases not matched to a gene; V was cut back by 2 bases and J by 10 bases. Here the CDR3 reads CAWSWGLADEQFF. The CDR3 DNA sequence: TGTGCCTGGAGTTGGGGACTAGCGGACGAGCAGTTCTTC.

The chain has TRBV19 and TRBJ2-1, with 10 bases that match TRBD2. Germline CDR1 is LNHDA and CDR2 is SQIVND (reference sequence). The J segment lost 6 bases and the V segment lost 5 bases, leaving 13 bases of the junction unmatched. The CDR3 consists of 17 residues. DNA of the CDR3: TGTGCCAGTAGTGGCCGCCGGACTAGCGGATCTGCCAATGAGCAGTTCTTC. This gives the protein CASSGRRTSGSANEQFF.

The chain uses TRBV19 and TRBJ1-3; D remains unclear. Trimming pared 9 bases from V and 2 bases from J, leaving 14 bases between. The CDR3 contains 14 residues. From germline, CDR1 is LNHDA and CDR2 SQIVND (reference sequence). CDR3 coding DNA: TGTGCCAGCTTTGATTTCCGGACTGGAAACACCATATATTTT. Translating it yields CASFDFRTGNTIYF.

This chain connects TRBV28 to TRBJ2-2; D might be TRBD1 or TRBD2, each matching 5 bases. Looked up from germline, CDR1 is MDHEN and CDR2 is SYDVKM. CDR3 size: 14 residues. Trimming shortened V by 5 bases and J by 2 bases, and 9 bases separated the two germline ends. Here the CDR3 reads CASSRGGNTGELFF. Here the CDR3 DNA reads TGTGCCAGCAGTCGGGGCGGAAACACCGGGGAGCTGTTTTTT.

The chain's CDR3 is CASSESVGGTEQFF. In DNA form, the CDR3 reads TGTGCCAGCAGTGAATCAGTCGGCGGTACGGAGCAGTTCTTC. The chain employs TRBV6-1 and TRBJ2-1; D not certain. Trimming shortened V by 2 bases and J by 10 bases, and 15 bases separated the two germline ends. The CDR3 loop spans 14 amino acids. The V gene's germline CDR1 is MNHNS and CDR2 SASEGT.

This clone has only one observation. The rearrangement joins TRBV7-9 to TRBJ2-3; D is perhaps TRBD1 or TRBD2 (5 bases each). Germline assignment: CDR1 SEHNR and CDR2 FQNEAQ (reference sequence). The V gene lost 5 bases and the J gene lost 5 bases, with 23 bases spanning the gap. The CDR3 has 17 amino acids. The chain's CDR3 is CASSKGPRDAGRDTQYF. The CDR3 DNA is TGTGCCAGCAGCAAAGGGCCCCGGGACGCAGGACGAGATACGCAGTATTTT.

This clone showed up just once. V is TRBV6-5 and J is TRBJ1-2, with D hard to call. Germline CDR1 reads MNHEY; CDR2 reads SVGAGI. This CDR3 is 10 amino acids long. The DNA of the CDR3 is TGTGTGACCGGGGTCTATGGCTACACCTTC. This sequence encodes CVTGVYGYTF.